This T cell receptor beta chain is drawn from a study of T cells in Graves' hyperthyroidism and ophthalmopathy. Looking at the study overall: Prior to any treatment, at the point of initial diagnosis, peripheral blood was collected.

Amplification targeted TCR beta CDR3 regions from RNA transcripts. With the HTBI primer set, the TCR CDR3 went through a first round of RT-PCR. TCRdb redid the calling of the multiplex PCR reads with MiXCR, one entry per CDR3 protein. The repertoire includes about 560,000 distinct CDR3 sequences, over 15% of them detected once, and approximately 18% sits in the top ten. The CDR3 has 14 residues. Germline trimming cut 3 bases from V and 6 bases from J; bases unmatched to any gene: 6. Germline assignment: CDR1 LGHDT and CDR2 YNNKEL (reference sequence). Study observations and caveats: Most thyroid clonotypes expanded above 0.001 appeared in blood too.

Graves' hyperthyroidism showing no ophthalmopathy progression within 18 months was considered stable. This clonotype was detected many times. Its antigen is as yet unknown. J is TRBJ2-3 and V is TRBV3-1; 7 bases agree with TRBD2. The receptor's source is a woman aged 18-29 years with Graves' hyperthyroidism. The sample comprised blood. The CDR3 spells CASSQGSGMDTQYF. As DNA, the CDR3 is TGTGCCAGCAGCCAGGGGAGCGGGATGGATACGCAGTATTTT.